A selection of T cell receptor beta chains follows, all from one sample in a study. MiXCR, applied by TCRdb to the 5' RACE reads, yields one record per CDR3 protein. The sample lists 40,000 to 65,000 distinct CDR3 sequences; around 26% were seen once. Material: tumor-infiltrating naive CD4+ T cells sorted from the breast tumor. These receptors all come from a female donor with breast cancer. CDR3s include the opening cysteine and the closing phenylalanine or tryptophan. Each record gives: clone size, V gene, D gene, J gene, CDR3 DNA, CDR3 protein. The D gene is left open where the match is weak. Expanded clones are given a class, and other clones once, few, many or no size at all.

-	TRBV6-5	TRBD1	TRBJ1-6	TGTGCCAGCAGCCGGGGACAGGGCTCCTATAATTCACCCCTCCACTTT	CASSRGQGSYNSPLHF
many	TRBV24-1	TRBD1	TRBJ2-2	TGTGCCACCAGTGACCGCGACAGGGGGAGATTCGGGGAGCTGTTTTTT	CATSDRDRGRFGELFF
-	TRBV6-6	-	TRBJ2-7	TGTGCCAGCAGCCCAGGCAAGGGGCGGAACTACGAGCAGTACTTC	CASSPGKGRNYEQYF
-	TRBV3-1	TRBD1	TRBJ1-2	TGTGCCAGCAGCCATAGGAAGGGACAGAACTATGGCTACACCTTC	CASSHRKGQNYGYTF
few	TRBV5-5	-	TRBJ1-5	TGTGCCAGCAGCTGGGGTGGAGGGTTCGTAAGCCATAGCAATCAGCCCCAGCATTTT	CASSWGGGFVSHSNQPQHF
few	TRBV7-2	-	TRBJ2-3	TGTGCCAGCAGCCGTACCCCGAGCGGTTCCAGCACAGATACGCAGTATTTT	CASSRTPSGSSTDTQYF
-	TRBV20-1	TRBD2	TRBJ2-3	TGCAGTGCTAGTCCTAGCGGGGGCGCAGATACGCAGTATTTT	CSASPSGGADTQYF
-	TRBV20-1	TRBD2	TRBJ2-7	TGCAGTGCCGAGAGCGGGAGAAACGAGCAGTACTTC	CSAESGRNEQYF
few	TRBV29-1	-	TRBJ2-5	TGCAGCGTTGGTGGCATGCAAGAGACCCAGTACTTC	CSVGGMQETQYF
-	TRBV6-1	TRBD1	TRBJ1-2	TGTGCATCATCTGGGACAGGGGACCCGAGCTATGGCTACACCTTC	CASSGTGDPSYGYTF
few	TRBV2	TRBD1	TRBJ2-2	TGTGCCAGCAAAATGACAGGGGCCACCGGGGAGCTGTTTTTT	CASKMTGATGELFF
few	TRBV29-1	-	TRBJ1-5	TGCAGCGTTGAAGAGGCTGGCGGCCAGCCCCAGCATTTT	CSVEEAGGQPQHF
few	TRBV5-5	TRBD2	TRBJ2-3	TGTGCCAGCAGCTTGGGTGGACTAGCGGGGCCAGCTACGCAGTATTTT	CASSLGGLAGPATQYF
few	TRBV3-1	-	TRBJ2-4	TGTGCCAGCAGCCAAGTTTGGGGGACTCTGTACTTC	CASSQVWGTLYF
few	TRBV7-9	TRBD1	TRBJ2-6	TGTGCCAGCAGCTACGGAACAGGGGGCAGAACTGGGGCCAACGTCCTGACTTTC	CASSYGTGGRTGANVLTF
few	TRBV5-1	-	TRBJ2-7	TGCGCCAGCAGCTGGCCCAGGGGAAGAGGGCTCAACGAGCAGTACTTC	CASSWPRGRGLNEQYF
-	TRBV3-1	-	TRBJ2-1	TGTGCCAGCAGCCTCCAAGGGCTTCTTGGGGTAGGTGAGCAGTTCTTC	CASSLQGLLGVGEQFF
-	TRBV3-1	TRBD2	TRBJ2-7	TGTGCCAGCAGCCCTCGGACTAGCGGGACTTACGAGCAGTACTTC	CASSPRTSGTYEQYF
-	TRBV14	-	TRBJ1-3	TGTGCCAGCAGCCGGGCTTTGCCTGGAAACACCATATATTTT	CASSRALPGNTIYF